This is a list of T cell receptor beta chains from one sample in a study of blood T cells in healthy people across ages. TCRdb reprocessed the 5' RACE reads with MiXCR, giving one entry per CDR3 protein. The sample carries 600,000 to 1,000,000 distinct CDR3 sequences, about three fifths recorded once. Sequencing was performed on blood. The receptor source for this set is a man under 40 in good health. CDR3s include the opening cysteine and the closing phenylalanine or tryptophan. A D gene is named only where the DNA matches it firmly. The size field is filled for only some rows; it gives once, few, many or a size class.

D gene	CDR3 length	clone size	V gene	J gene	CDR3 protein	CDR3 DNA
.	12	.	TRBV25-1	TRBJ2-1	CASQFSYNEQFF	TGTGCCAGCCAGTTCTCCTACAATGAGCAGTTCTTC
TRBD1	16	.	TRBV7-2	TRBJ1-2	CASSDQQGLSNYGYTF	TGTGCCAGCAGCGACCAACAGGGGCTCTCTAACTATGGCTACACCTTC
.	15	.	TRBV6-6	TRBJ1-5	CASSHGGTGNQPQHF	TGTGCCAGCAGTCACGGGGGGACGGGCAATCAGCCCCAGCATTTT
.	15	.	TRBV7-2	TRBJ1-2	CASSFQTGSLGGYTF	TGTGCCAGCAGCTTCCAGACAGGATCCCTAGGTGGCTACACCTTC
TRBD2	15	.	TRBV13	TRBJ2-5	CASSASGTRAREQYF	TGTGCCAGCAGCGCCTCCGGGACTAGGGCGAGAGAGCAGTACTTC
.	13	few	TRBV20-1	TRBJ2-5	CSAHRDTLETQYF	TGCAGTGCTCACCGGGACACCTTAGAGACCCAGTACTTC
TRBD1	18	.	TRBV3-1	TRBJ2-3	CASSHLITTGDTRDTQYF	TGTGCCAGCAGCCACCTTATTACAACAGGGGATACAAGAGATACGCAGTATTTT
.	13	.	TRBV20-1	TRBJ1-1	CSARDTTNTEAFF	TGCAGTGCTAGAGATACAACGAACACTGAAGCTTTCTTT
.	13	few	TRBV28	TRBJ2-5	CASRQKGQSKQYF	TGTGCCAGCAGACAAAAAGGACAGTCTAAGCAGTACTTC
.	13	.	TRBV29-1	TRBJ2-7	CSVYSGLTYEQYF	TGCAGCGTCTACAGCGGGTTGACCTACGAGCAGTACTTC
TRBD1	14	.	TRBV11-2	TRBJ2-7	CTSSLGGPSYEQYF	TGTACCAGCAGCTTAGGGGGCCCGTCCTACGAGCAGTACTTC
.	15	.	TRBV7-2	TRBJ2-1	CASSLLSMGRVEQFF	TGTGCCAGCAGCTTATTATCGATGGGAAGGGTGGAGCAGTTCTTC
.	16	.	TRBV20-1	TRBJ2-4	CSAPPLRLGLTEEQYF	TGCAGTGCCCCACCGTTAAGACTAGGCCTAACCGAGGAGCAGTACTTC
.	15	few	TRBV7-9	TRBJ2-2	CASSGFGSEHGELFF	TGTGCCAGCAGCGGTTTTGGGTCCGAGCACGGGGAGCTGTTTTTT
TRBD2	13	.	TRBV7-8	TRBJ2-3	CASSRRLADTQYF	TGTGCCAGCAGCCGGAGACTAGCGGATACGCAGTATTTT
.	16	few	TRBV6-5	TRBJ2-7	CASSYSGTVPSYEQYF	TGTGCCAGCAGTTACTCAGGGACTGTACCCTCCTACGAGCAGTACTTC
.	15	once	TRBV27	TRBJ2-5	CASSLSWGVAETQYF	TGTGCCAGCAGTTTATCTTGGGGTGTGGCGGAGACCCAGTACTTC
.	13	.	TRBV9	TRBJ1-1	CASSVHKNTEAFF	TGTGCCAGCAGCGTGCACAAGAACACTGAAGCTTTCTTT
.	13	.	TRBV3-1	TRBJ1-6	CASSKQGNSPLHF	TGTGCCAGCAGCAAACAGGGAAATTCACCCCTCCACTTT
.	15	.	TRBV10-3	TRBJ2-3	CATSFGSGPRDTQYF	TGTGCCACCAGTTTTGGGTCGGGACCAAGAGATACGCAGTATTTT
.	15	few	TRBV7-6	TRBJ1-6	CASSLGTADNSPLHF	TGTGCCAGCAGCTTAGGGACAGCAGATAATTCACCCCTCCACTTT
TRBD1	15	.	TRBV5-1	TRBJ2-5	CASSWGQAIQETQYF	TGCGCCAGCAGCTGGGGACAGGCGATACAAGAGACCCAGTACTTC
.	16	.	TRBV4-3	TRBJ2-7	CASSQDALPSSYEQYF	TGCGCCAGCAGCCAAGATGCGCTTCCGAGCTCCTACGAGCAGTACTTC
TRBD1	14	.	TRBV7-9	TRBJ1-2	CASGRGQERDGYTF	TGTGCCAGCGGCAGGGGGCAGGAAAGGGATGGCTACACCTTC
.	15	.	TRBV10-3	TRBJ1-6	CAISEFEPGNSPLHF	TGTGCCATCAGTGAGTTTGAACCGGGAAATTCACCCCTCCACTTT
TRBD1	14	.	TRBV30	TRBJ2-7	CAWRTGGRSYEQYF	TGTGCCTGGAGAACAGGGGGGCGTAGTTACGAGCAGTACTTC
.	15	.	TRBV10-3	TRBJ2-7	CAISRPTDYTYEQYF	TGTGCCATCAGTCGACCGACAGACTACACCTACGAGCAGTACTTC
TRBD1	15	.	TRBV14	TRBJ1-4	CASSQAGQGVRKLFF	TGTGCCAGCAGCCAAGCGGGACAGGGAGTACGAAAACTGTTTTTT
.	15	.	TRBV11-2	TRBJ2-2	CASSLDLGGTGELFF	TGTGCCAGCAGCTTAGATCTAGGGGGGACCGGGGAGCTGTTTTTT
TRBD2	15	few	TRBV28	TRBJ2-7	CASTTASGVSYEQYF	TGTGCCAGCACCACAGCAAGCGGGGTCTCCTACGAGCAGTACTTC
TRBD2	15	.	TRBV6-1	TRBJ2-1	CASQGLAGPYNEQFF	TGTGCCAGCCAGGGACTAGCGGGACCGTACAATGAGCAGTTCTTC
TRBD2	20	few	TRBV7-2	TRBJ2-3	CASSRTRDGGLAASTDTQYF	TGTGCCAGCAGCCGAACTCGGGACGGTGGACTAGCGGCCAGCACAGATACGCAGTATTTT
.	16	once	TRBV12-3/TRBV12-4	TRBJ2-5	CASSSGRTVIQETQYF	TGTGCCAGCAGTTCTGGCAGGACTGTTATACAAGAGACCCAGTACTTC
TRBD2	14	.	TRBV20-1	TRBJ2-7	CSASLAGAPYEQYF	TGCAGTGCTAGCCTTGCGGGAGCTCCGTACGAGCAGTACTTC
.	14	.	TRBV6-2/TRBV6-3	TRBJ2-4	CASSRDSAKNIQYF	TGTGCCAGCAGCCGGGACTCAGCCAAAAACATTCAGTACTTC
.	13	few	TRBV12-3/TRBV12-4	TRBJ1-1	CASTPDGGTEAFF	TGTGCCAGCACCCCCGACGGGGGCACTGAAGCTTTCTTT
TRBD1	14	.	TRBV15	TRBJ2-7	CATSRDRGFYEQYF	TGTGCCACCAGCAGGGACAGGGGATTTTACGAGCAGTACTTC
.	15	.	TRBV12-3/TRBV12-4	TRBJ1-5	CASSLTGFGNQPQHF	TGTGCCAGCAGCCTAACAGGGTTTGGAAATCAGCCCCAGCATTTT
.	17	many	TRBV4-2	TRBJ1-2	CASSHRLDSTSIYGYTF	TGTGCCAGCAGCCATCGTCTGGACAGCACTTCAATCTATGGCTACACCTTC
.	12	.	TRBV6-2/TRBV6-3	TRBJ2-2	CASNEGYGELFF	TGTGCCAGCAACGAAGGGTACGGGGAGCTGTTTTTT
.	13	.	TRBV11-2	TRBJ1-2	CASSPILRDGYTF	TGTGCCAGCAGCCCAATTCTGAGGGATGGCTACACCTTC
.	13	.	TRBV4-3	TRBJ2-1	CASSQGHDNEQFF	TGCGCCAGCAGCCAGGGCCACGACAATGAGCAGTTCTTC
.	16	once	TRBV27	TRBJ2-4	CASSSIRLDQKNIQYF	TGTGCCAGCAGTTCCATCCGACTAGACCAAAAAAACATTCAGTACTTC
.	14	.	TRBV29-1	TRBJ2-1	CSVELAGVYNEQFF	TGCAGCGTTGAACTGGCGGGCGTCTACAATGAGCAGTTCTTC
TRBD2	15	.	TRBV3-1	TRBJ2-5	CASSQVELAGETQYF	TGTGCCAGCAGCCAAGTTGAACTAGCGGGAGAGACCCAGTACTTC
TRBD2	14	once	TRBV5-1	TRBJ2-7	CASSLSGRSYEQYF	TGCGCCAGCAGCTTGAGCGGGAGATCCTACGAGCAGTACTTC
.	15	.	TRBV28	TRBJ2-1	CASSPKLDSYNEQFF	TGTGCCAGCAGTCCCAAATTAGATTCCTACAATGAGCAGTTCTTC
TRBD1	15	.	TRBV5-1	TRBJ2-1	CASGALGTGDDEQFF	TGCGCCAGCGGGGCTTTAGGGACAGGGGACGATGAGCAGTTCTTC
TRBD2	17	.	TRBV6-6	TRBJ2-3	CTSSKAPDGTSVDTQYF	TGTACCAGCTCGAAGGCGCCGGATGGGACTAGTGTGGATACGCAGTATTTT
.	15	.	TRBV20-1	TRBJ2-3	CSARDWPGSDNTQYF	TGCAGTGCTAGAGACTGGCCCGGCAGCGATAATACGCAGTATTTT
.	18	.	TRBV6-1	TRBJ2-5	CASSEGIAPRGLEETQYF	TGTGCCAGCAGTGAAGGAATCGCCCCCCGGGGTCTGGAGGAGACCCAGTACTTC
.	16	.	TRBV15	TRBJ2-1	CATSRGAGDAYNEQFF	TGTGCCACCAGCAGAGGAGCAGGGGACGCCTACAATGAGCAGTTCTTC